These 18 T cell receptor beta chains came from one sample sequenced in a study of blood T cell repertoires in COVID-19. Some clones are missing from TCRdb's copy, which holds only in-frame ones; the method was immunoSEQ multiplex PCR. The sample records 250,000 to 300,000 clones, around four fifths being singletons. The specimen was peripheral blood. The receptors were gathered from a man in his fifties or sixties who had recovered from COVID-19.

The rearrangement uses TRBV19 and TRBJ2-7, with TRBD2 matching over 7 bases. Germline V gene data show CDR1 as LNHDA and CDR2 as SQIVND (reference sequence). The trim removed 5 bases at V and 4 bases at J, leaving 17 bases unmatched. The CDR3 contains 17 residues. The CDR3 sequence is CASSPSYGGGPSYEQYF. The CDR3 DNA sequence: TGTGCCAGTAGTCCCTCCTACGGGGGAGGGCCTTCTTACGAGCAGTACTTC.

The chain links TRBV7-8 to TRBJ2-1, with 10 bases that match TRBD2. Unmatched junction bases numbered 6, after V lost 1 base and J lost 9 bases. Per the germline V gene, CDR1 is SGHVS and CDR2 is FQNEAQ. This CDR3 has 15 amino acids. CDR3 sequence reads: CASSLVTLAGAEQFF. CDR3 sequence (DNA): TGTGCCAGCAGCTTAGTTACGCTAGCGGGAGCTGAGCAGTTCTTC.

The chain has TRBV24-1 and TRBJ1-2; D is unresolved. There are 15 residues in the CDR3. Germline values: CDR1 KGHDR, CDR2 SFDVKD. With 3 bases removed from V and 8 bases from J, the gap between germline ends came to 18 bases. The CDR3 loop reads CATSDPAAGNQGYTF. The DNA of the CDR3 is TGTGCCACCAGTGATCCCGCGGCGGGCAACCAGGGCTACACCTTC.

This rearrangement joins TRBV3-1 (or the pseudogene TRBV3-2) to TRBJ2-7; a possible D gene is TRBD1 (5 bases). V was shortened by 3 bases and J by 7 bases, with 19 bases between the two germline ends. CDR3 length equals 15 residues. The germline V gene encodes CDR1 LGHDT and CDR2 YNNKEL (reference sequence). The CDR3 spells CASSHRQSGSREQYF. CDR3 bases: TGTGCCAGCAGCCATCGGCAGTCAGGGTCCCGGGAGCAGTACTTC.

This clone was seen a single time. V is TRBV27 and J is TRBJ2-3; 8 bases are shared with TRBD2. J lost 2 bases, V lost 2 bases, and 6 bases had no gene match. In germline, CDR1 is MNHEY, CDR2 SMNVEV (reference sequence). The CDR3 totals 16 residues. This chain's CDR3 is CASSLGTRKPTDTQYF. The CDR3 DNA follows: TGTGCCAGCAGTTTAGGGACTAGAAAACCCACAGATACGCAGTATTTT.

This chain connects TRBV28 to TRBJ1-5, with 8 bases identical to TRBD1. V dropped 5 bases and J dropped 1; count of bases not matched to a gene: 7. CDR3 length equals 16 residues. The germline V gene has CDR1 MDHEN and CDR2 SYDVKM. CDR3 DNA: TGTGCCAGCAGTCCATGGACAGGGAACAGCAATCAGCCCCAGCATTTT. Translating it yields CASSPWTGNSNQPQHF.

CDR3 bases: TGTGCCAGCAGTTCCTGGGACAGGCGGGAAGAGACCCAGTACTTC. Protein: CASSSWDRREETQYF. The chain uses TRBV6-5 and TRBJ2-5, with 8 bases aligning to TRBD1. The V segment lost 4 bases and the J segment 3 bases; nucleotides outside the gene matches: 7. Germline V gene lookup returns CDR1 MNHEY and CDR2 SVGAGI. The CDR3 runs 15 residues.

Only one count was recorded for this clone. The chain has TRBV5-1 and TRBJ1-3; D possibly corresponds to TRBD1 (6 bases). Germline CDR1 and CDR2: SGHRS and YFSETQ. There are 15 residues in the CDR3. Trimming shortened V by 4 bases and J by 1 base, and 12 bases separated the two germline ends. CDR3 loop: CASSGMTGSGNTIYF. In DNA, the CDR3 is TGCGCCAGCAGCGGAATGACAGGTTCTGGAAACACCATATATTTT.

The chain employs TRBV2 and TRBJ2-6; 9 bases fit TRBD1. This CDR3 has 13 residues. V shed 7 bases, J shed 7 bases, and the junction held 2 bases outside the gene matches. CDR1 and CDR2 (germline): SNHLY, FYNNEI. The CDR3 loop reads CASKDRGANVLTF. The CDR3 nucleotides read TGTGCCAGCAAGGACAGGGGTGCCAACGTCCTGACTTTC.

This clone was found once. This rearrangement joins TRBV11-2 to TRBJ2-4, with 7 bases lining up with TRBD1. CDR3 size: 15 residues. The V segment lost 4 bases and the J segment 2 bases; nucleotides outside the gene matches: 5. Germline V gene lookup returns CDR1 SGHAT and CDR2 FQNNGV. The CDR3 DNA reads as TGTGCCAGCAGCTCCACGACAGGGACCAAAAACATTCAGTACTTC. This encodes CASSSTTGTKNIQYF.

V usage is TRBV7-2 and J usage is TRBJ2-5, with D possibly TRBD2 on 6 matching bases. Trimming left V 5 bases short and J 2 bases short, with 24 bases between. Germline-derived CDR1 and CDR2 are SGHTA and FQGNSA. The CDR3 contains 18 residues. The CDR3: CASSTRQGLAWGQETQYF. The CDR3 nucleotides read TGTGCCAGCAGCACGCGACAAGGTCTAGCGTGGGGTCAAGAGACCCAGTACTTC.

The gene calls are TRBV9 and TRBJ2-5; a possible D gene is TRBD2 (7 bases). The V end lost 1 base, the J end lost 4 bases, and 17 bases lay between the germline ends. The V gene's germline CDR1 is SGDLS and CDR2 YYNGEE. The CDR3 runs 16 residues. CDR3: CASSVRGGALGETQYF. In DNA form, the CDR3 reads TGTGCCAGCAGCGTAAGAGGGGGGGCCTTGGGAGAGACCCAGTACTTC. The whole variable domain, remainder taken from reference TRBV9 and TRBJ2-5, is DSGVTQTPKHLITATGQRVTLRCSPRSGDLSVYWYQQSLDQGLQFLIQYYNGEERAKGNILERFSAQQFPDLHSELNLSSLELGDSALYFCASSVRGGALGETQYFGPGTRLLVL.

This clone was picked up one time. The CDR3 bases are TGTGCCTGGAGCGAGCAGGGGGTCGGGGAGCTGTTTTTT. Its protein product is CAWSEQGVGELFF. V usage is TRBV30 and J usage is TRBJ2-2; TRBD1 matches 7 bases. The germline CDR1 and CDR2 sequences are GTSNPN and SVGIG (reference sequence). The CDR3 consists of 13 residues. Trimming took 3 bases from V and 7 from J; bases not matched to a gene: 5.

CDR3 nucleotides: TGTGCCAGCAGCCAAGTGGAGCGGGAGGATGGTGAGCAGTTCTTC. Translation: CASSQVEREDGEQFF. V and J are TRBV4-2 and TRBJ2-1; the match to TRBD2 covers 9 bases. CDR3 length: 15 amino acids. CDR1 and CDR2 (germline): LGHNA, YNFKEQ. V was pared by 1 base and J by 9 bases, with 7 bases of the junction left unmatched.

This chain links TRBV19 with TRBJ2-2; no clear D. Germline values: CDR1 LNHDA, CDR2 SQIVND (reference sequence). Trimming removed 7 bases from V and 1 base from J, with 7 bases in between. This CDR3 comprises 13 residues. The CDR3 DNA is TGTGCCAGTACGGTCGTGAACACCGGGGAGCTGTTTTTT. This encodes CASTVVNTGELFF.

Only a few counts were recorded for this clone. The chain joins TRBV7-9 to TRBJ1-1; the D gene is possibly TRBD1 (6 bases). Looked up from germline, CDR1 is SEHNR and CDR2 is FQNEAQ (reference sequence). The V gene lost 5 bases and the J gene lost 4 bases, with 14 bases spanning the gap. This CDR3 is built from 14 residues. The CDR3 sequence is CASSPGGGLTEAFF. CDR3 coding DNA: TGTGCCAGCAGCCCCGGTGGGGGCCTCACTGAAGCTTTCTTT.

The rearrangement joins TRBV27 to TRBJ1-6; 7 bases line up with TRBD1. The CDR3 loop spans 15 amino acids. Looked up from germline, CDR1 is MNHEY and CDR2 is SMNVEV (reference sequence). J was trimmed by 5 bases and V by 3 bases; bases with no gene match: 4. CDR3 loop: CASSFRQGNNSPLHF. CDR3 nucleotides: TGTGCCAGCAGTTTCCGACAGGGAAATAATTCACCCCTCCACTTT.

The chain has TRBV6-6 and TRBJ2-7, with a weak D call TRBD1 (6 bases). Germline V gene lookup returns CDR1 MNHNY and CDR2 SVGAGI (reference sequence). This CDR3 is 15 amino acids long. V was shortened by 8 bases and J by 2 bases, with 19 bases between the two germline ends. CDR3 in DNA: TGTGCCAGCGGCAGAAGGCAGGGGAAGACCTACGAGCAGTACTTC. This gives the protein CASGRRQGKTYEQYF.